Listed below are T cell receptor beta chains from one sample, sequenced in a study of CD8 T cells in Susac syndrome. TCRdb reprocessed the immunoSEQ multiplex PCR reads via MiXCR and lists one record per CDR3 protein. The table shows under 550,000 distinct CDR3 sequences, with more than 80% occurring only once. The material sequenced was CD8+ T cells from PBMCs. These receptors were taken from a human donor with multiple sclerosis. The CDR3 runs from the conserved cysteine through the conserved F or W. The D gene is left open where the match is weak. A clone size is listed for some rows: how often the clone was seen (once, few, many), or a class if it is expanded.

>NA|NA|TRBV6-6|TRBJ2-7
CASSYIVHDSYEQYF
TGTGCCAGCAGTTACATCGTCCACGATTCCTACGAGCAGTACTTC
>TRBD2|NA|TRBV6-2/TRBV6-3|TRBJ2-7
CASSYPKREDIAYEQYF
TGTGCCAGCAGTTACCCAAAGCGGGAAGACATAGCCTACGAGCAGTACTTC
>TRBD1|NA|TRBV19|TRBJ1-5
CASSIDRGSNQPQHF
TGTGCCAGTAGTATTGACAGGGGGAGCAATCAGCCCCAGCATTTT
>TRBD2|once|TRBV2|TRBJ2-1
CASSVASGVYNEQFF
TGTGCCAGCAGTGTGGCTAGCGGGGTATACAATGAGCAGTTCTTC
>NA|NA|TRBV2|TRBJ2-6
CATAVYGSSGANVLTF
TGTGCCACCGCAGTATATGGGTCCTCTGGGGCCAACGTCCTGACTTTC
>NA|NA|TRBV4-1|TRBJ1-6
CASSQVPQDYSYNSPLHF
TGCGCCAGCAGCCAAGTTCCTCAGGACTACTCCTATAATTCACCCCTCCACTTT
>NA|many|TRBV27|TRBJ2-7
CASSLTPSYEQYF
TGTGCCAGCAGCTTGACTCCCTCCTACGAGCAGTACTTC
>NA|NA|TRBV5-1|TRBJ2-7
CASSLDGDEQYF
TGCGCCAGCAGCCTAGACGGAGACGAGCAGTACTTC
>NA|NA|TRBV7-6|TRBJ1-1
CASSRPGTANTEAFF
TGTGCCAGCAGCCGCCCGGGGACGGCGAACACTGAAGCTTTCTTT
>NA|NA|TRBV7-7|TRBJ2-1
CASSFTPESEQFF
TGTGCTAGCAGCTTCACCCCGGAATCAGAGCAGTTCTTC
>NA|NA|TRBV28|TRBJ1-1
CAIQGNTEAFF
TGTGCCATACAAGGGAACACTGAAGCTTTCTTT
>NA|NA|TRBV7-9|TRBJ1-1
CASSAVNTEAFF
TGTGCCAGCAGTGCGGTGAACACTGAAGCTTTCTTT
>TRBD2|NA|TRBV7-6|TRBJ2-1
CASSLAGEDNEQFF
TGTGCCAGCAGTTTAGCGGGGGAAGATAATGAGCAGTTCTTC
>NA|NA|TRBV28|TRBJ2-6
CASSDTVHSGANVLTF
TGTGCCAGCAGCGATACAGTACACTCTGGGGCCAACGTCCTGACTTTC
>NA|NA|TRBV12-3/TRBV12-4|TRBJ2-2
CASSPHLEITGELFF
TGTGCCAGCAGCCCCCATCTGGAGATCACCGGGGAGCTGTTTTTT
>NA|once|TRBV11-2|TRBJ1-5
CASSLGSGAEVHSNHPQHF
TGTGCCAGCAGCTTAGGATCTGGGGCAGAAGTACATAGCAATCATCCCCAGCATTTT
>NA|NA|TRBV11-2|TRBJ1-1
CASSFQTLGTEAFF
TGTGCCAGCAGCTTCCAGACCCTCGGGACTGAAGCTTTCTTT
>NA|few|TRBV27|TRBJ2-7
CASSLGTTDEQYF
TGTGCCAGCAGTTTAGGGACAACCGACGAGCAGTACTTC
>TRBD2|once|TRBV29-1|TRBJ2-7
CSAYLYTDLETSGGSYEQYF
TGCAGCGCATACCTTTATACCGACCTCGAGACTAGCGGGGGCTCCTACGAGCAGTACTTC
>NA|NA|TRBV7-9|TRBJ2-7
CASSLDREGDEQYF
TGTGCCAGCAGCTTAGACAGGGAGGGCGACGAGCAGTACTTC
>TRBD2|NA|TRBV27|TRBJ2-1
CASIQLPLARNEQFF
TGTGCCAGCATTCAATTGCCACTAGCGCGGAATGAGCAGTTCTTC
>NA|NA|TRBV20-1|TRBJ2-7
CSARADATYEQYF
TGCAGTGCTAGAGCCGACGCTACCTACGAGCAGTACTTC